The following is a TCR beta chain sequence with its context. Study members were between about 18 and 100 years old and lived in some 22 US regions. These data belong to a study of blood T cell repertoires in COVID-19. Data came from immunoSEQ multiplex PCR; TCRdb stores just in-frame clones and leaves some out. Seen here are about 350,000 clones, about 90% observed once, and the top ten hold approximately 3.1%. This TCR came from a woman under 40 who had recovered from COVID-19. Sequences were obtained from PBMCs or T cells enriched from blood (not recorded which).

The CDR3: CALDRSRAEAFF. Here the CDR3 DNA reads TGTGCCTTAGACAGGAGTCGCGCTGAAGCTTTCTTT. The rearrangement joins TRBV7-9 to TRBJ1-1; D possibly corresponds to TRBD1 (6 bases). The CDR3 loop spans 12 amino acids. Between the trimmed V and J ends, which lost 11 bases and 6 bases, there was a span of 16 bases. Germline CDR1 reads SEHNR; CDR2 reads FQNEAQ (reference sequence).